This TCR beta chain was found in a study of T cell responses to AZD1222 COVID-19 vaccine. In regard to this clone: Antigen: not known.

Whole-study findings and limits: Spike-wide coverage was observed for vaccine-associated CD4 TCRs, with dominant responses at 160-218 and 743-854. Reports indicate that nearly half of spike-specific TCRs are directed at unmutated variant regions. Donors were chiefly white British, with a greater number of females, and clonal diversity was perhaps underestimated. Spike-specific TCR breadth and depth were elevated following two AZD1222 doses.

V shed 0 bases and J shed 5 bases, with 16 bases lying between them. The CDR3 has 16 residues. Germline V gene lookup returns CDR1 SGHNT and CDR2 YENEEA. The method was immunoSEQ multiplex PCR; TCRdb's version includes in-frame clones alone and lacks a portion of them. This sample has approximately 92,000 clones; 70% to 90% occur once, and the top ten carry around 3.1%. The clonotype comes from an adult in good health. The rearrangement joins TRBV11-3 to TRBJ2-5; D is unclear. Sample: peripheral blood, taken on day 0 of AZD1222 vaccination. CDR3 bases: TGTGCCAGCAGCTTAGATCGGACCCTATTAGGGGAGACCCAGTACTTC. This translates into CASSLDRTLLGETQYF. The full variable domain, completed using reference TRBV11-3 and TRBJ2-5, is EAGVVQSPRYKIIEKKQPVAFWCNPISGHNTLYWYLQNLGQGPELLIRYENEEAVDDSQLPKDRFSAERLKGVDSTLKIQPAELGDSAVYLCASSLDRTLLGETQYFGPGTRLLVL.